The 8 T cell receptor beta chains reported below all come from one sample, sequenced in a study of shared clonotypes between healthy human individuals. This table comes from immunoSEQ multiplex PCR, and its TCRdb copy is limited to in-frame clones, with some not included. The sample carries roughly 700,000 clones, around 91% recorded once. Sequencing was done on a sample of memory CD8+ T cells from PBMCs. Subset: CD45RO+ cells pooled with CCR7-negative TemRA cells. The source is a young man in good health. Some clones in this sample may be carry-over from other donors' samples.

V and J are TRBV5-1 and TRBJ2-3; 8 bases fit TRBD2. V lost 5 bases to trimming and J lost 5 bases; unmatched junction nucleotides: 7. There are 14 residues in the CDR3. Germline-derived CDR1 and CDR2 are SGHRS and YFSETQ. The CDR3 region is CASSREGGKDTQYF. The CDR3 DNA is TGCGCCAGCAGTCGGGAGGGAGGGAAAGATACGCAGTATTTT.

The V gene is TRBV19, the J gene TRBJ1-4; D not certain. This CDR3 has 13 residues. V lost 0 bases to trimming and J lost 8 bases, with 7 bases between them. Germline lookup yields CDR1 LNHDA and CDR2 SQIVND (reference sequence). The CDR3 sequence: CASSIDLEEKLFF. The CDR3 coding sequence is TGTGCCAGTAGTATAGATCTGGAAGAAAAACTGTTTTTT.

The chain is built from TRBV11-1 and TRBJ2-7, with a possible D match to TRBD2 (5 bases). Germline assignment: CDR1 SGHAT and CDR2 FQDESV (reference sequence). V lost 1 base and J 6 bases, leaving 10 bases between the germline ends. The length of the CDR3 is 13 residues. DNA of the CDR3: TGTGCCAGCAGCTTAGGCTTACGGGGCGAGCAGTACTTC. Its translation is CASSLGLRGEQYF.

The V and J genes are TRBV2 and TRBJ2-5; TRBD2 matches 10 bases. This CDR3 is built from 18 residues. CDR1 and CDR2 from the germline V gene are SNHLY and FYNNEI. V gave up 6 bases and J gave up 0 bases; unmatched junction bases: 13. The CDR3 DNA reads as TGTGCCAGCAGGACTCTCGGGGTGGGACTAGCGTACCAAGAGACCCAGTACTTC. Translating gives CASRTLGVGLAYQETQYF.

The chain uses TRBV9 and TRBJ1-4; D might be TRBD1 (5 bases). This CDR3 has 15 residues. Trimming left V 4 bases short and J 5 bases short, with 15 bases between. The V gene's germline CDR1 is SGDLS and CDR2 YYNGEE. CDR3 residues: CASSPIWGGNEKLFF. DNA for the CDR3: TGTGCCAGCAGCCCTATTTGGGGGGGAAATGAAAAACTGTTTTTT.

The chain uses TRBV4-1 and TRBJ2-1; tentatively, D is TRBD1 (5 bases). CDR3 length: 17 amino acids. Trimming removed 0 bases at V and 3 bases at J, with 15 bases between. Germline values: CDR1 MGHRA, CDR2 YSYEKL. This CDR3 is CASSQDPGRVNYNEQFF. The CDR3 DNA follows: TGCGCCAGCAGCCAAGATCCAGGCAGGGTTAACTACAATGAGCAGTTCTTC.

V gene TRBV7-9 combines with J gene TRBJ1-5; 7 nucleotides align to TRBD1. Trimming at V came to 5 bases and at J to 0 bases, leaving 13 bases not matched to a gene. The CDR3 covers 18 residues. Germline values: CDR1 SEHNR, CDR2 FQNEAQ (reference sequence). The CDR3 coding sequence is TGTGCCAGCAGCAGTGACCTCTTAGGGGGCTATAGCAATCAGCCCCAGCATTTT. It encodes CASSSDLLGGYSNQPQHF.

The chain combines TRBV6-1 with TRBJ2-7; 7 bases are a match to TRBD1. CDR3 length: 14 residues. V was pared by 3 bases and J by 1 base, with 3 bases of the junction left unmatched. Germline CDR1 reads MNHNS; CDR2 reads SASEGT. This chain's CDR3 is CASSETGPSYEQYF. DNA of the CDR3: TGTGCCAGCAGTGAGACAGGGCCTTCCTACGAGCAGTACTTC.